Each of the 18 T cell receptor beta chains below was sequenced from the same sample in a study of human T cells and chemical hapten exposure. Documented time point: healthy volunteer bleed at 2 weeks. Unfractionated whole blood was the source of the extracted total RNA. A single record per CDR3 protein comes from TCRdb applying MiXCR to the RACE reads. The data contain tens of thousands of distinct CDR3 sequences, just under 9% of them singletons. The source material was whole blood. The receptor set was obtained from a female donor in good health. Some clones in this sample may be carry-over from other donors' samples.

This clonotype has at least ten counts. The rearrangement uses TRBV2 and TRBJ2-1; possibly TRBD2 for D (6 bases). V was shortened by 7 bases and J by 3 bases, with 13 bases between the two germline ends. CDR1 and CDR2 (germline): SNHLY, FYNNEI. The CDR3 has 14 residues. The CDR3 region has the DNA TGTGCCAGCAAGTGGGAGGCGGACTACAATGAGCAGTTCTTC. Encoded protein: CASKWEADYNEQFF.

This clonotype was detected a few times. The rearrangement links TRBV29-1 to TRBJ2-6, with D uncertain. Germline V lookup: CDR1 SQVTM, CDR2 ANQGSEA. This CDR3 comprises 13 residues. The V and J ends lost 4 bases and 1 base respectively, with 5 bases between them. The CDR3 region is CSVARSGANVLTF. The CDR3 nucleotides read TGCAGCGTTGCTCGGTCTGGGGCCAACGTCCTGACTTTC.

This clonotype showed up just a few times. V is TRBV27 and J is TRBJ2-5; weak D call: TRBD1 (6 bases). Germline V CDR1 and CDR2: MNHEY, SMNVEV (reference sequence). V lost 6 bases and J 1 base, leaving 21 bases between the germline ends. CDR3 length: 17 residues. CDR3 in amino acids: CASSATGSAPGQETQYF. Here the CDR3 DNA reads TGTGCCAGCAGCGCGACAGGATCAGCTCCTGGCCAAGAGACCCAGTACTTC.

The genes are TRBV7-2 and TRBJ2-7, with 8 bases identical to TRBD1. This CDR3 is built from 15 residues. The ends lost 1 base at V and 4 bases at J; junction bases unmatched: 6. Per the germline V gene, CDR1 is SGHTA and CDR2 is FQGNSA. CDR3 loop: CASSLDGGTGYEQYF. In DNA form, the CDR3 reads TGTGCCAGCAGCTTAGATGGTGGGACAGGTTACGAGCAGTACTTC.

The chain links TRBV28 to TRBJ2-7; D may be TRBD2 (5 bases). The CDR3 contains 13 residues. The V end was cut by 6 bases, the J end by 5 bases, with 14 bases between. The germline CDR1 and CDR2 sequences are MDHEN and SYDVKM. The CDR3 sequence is CASRTGSRDEQYF. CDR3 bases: TGTGCCAGCAGGACGGGGAGTCGCGACGAGCAGTACTTC.

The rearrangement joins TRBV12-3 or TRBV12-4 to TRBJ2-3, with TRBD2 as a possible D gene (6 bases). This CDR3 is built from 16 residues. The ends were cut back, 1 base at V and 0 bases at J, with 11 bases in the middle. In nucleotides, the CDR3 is TGTGCCAGCAGTTTAGAGACTGCGGGAAGCACAGATACGCAGTATTTT. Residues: CASSLETAGSTDTQYF.

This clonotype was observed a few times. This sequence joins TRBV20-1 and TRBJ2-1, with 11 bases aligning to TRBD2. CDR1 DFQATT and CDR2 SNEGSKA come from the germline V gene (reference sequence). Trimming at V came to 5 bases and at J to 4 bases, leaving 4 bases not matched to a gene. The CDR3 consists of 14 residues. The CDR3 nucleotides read TGCAGTGCTCCTAGGACTAGCGGGTACAATGAGCAGTTCTTC. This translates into CSAPRTSGYNEQFF.

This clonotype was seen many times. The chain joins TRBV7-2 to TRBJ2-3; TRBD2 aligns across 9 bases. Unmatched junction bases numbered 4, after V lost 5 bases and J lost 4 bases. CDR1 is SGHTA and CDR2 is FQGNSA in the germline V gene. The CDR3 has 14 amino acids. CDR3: CASSPGLASDTQYF. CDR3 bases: TGTGCCAGCAGCCCGGGACTAGCATCAGATACGCAGTATTTT.

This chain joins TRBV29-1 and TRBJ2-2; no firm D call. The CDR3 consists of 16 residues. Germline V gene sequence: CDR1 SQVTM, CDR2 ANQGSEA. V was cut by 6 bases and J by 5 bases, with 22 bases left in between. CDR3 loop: CSVETPDPQATGELFF. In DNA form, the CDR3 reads TGCAGCGTCGAAACCCCGGACCCCCAGGCAACCGGGGAGCTGTTTTTT.

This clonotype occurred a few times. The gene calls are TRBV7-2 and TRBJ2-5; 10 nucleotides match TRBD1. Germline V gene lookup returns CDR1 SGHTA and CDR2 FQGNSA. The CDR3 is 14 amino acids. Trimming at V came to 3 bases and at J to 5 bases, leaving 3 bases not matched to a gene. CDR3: CASSFRTGGETQYF. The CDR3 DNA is TGTGCCAGCAGCTTCCGGACAGGGGGGGAGACCCAGTACTTC.

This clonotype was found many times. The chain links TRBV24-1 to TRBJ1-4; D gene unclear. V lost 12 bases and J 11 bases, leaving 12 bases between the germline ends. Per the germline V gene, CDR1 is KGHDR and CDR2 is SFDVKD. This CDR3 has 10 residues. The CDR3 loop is CAARLDKLFF. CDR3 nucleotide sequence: TGTGCCGCCCGGCTTGACAAACTGTTTTTT.

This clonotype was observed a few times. The CDR3 reads CASRGAQGSSEKLFF. The CDR3 nucleotides are TGTGCCAGCAGAGGGGCTCAGGGTTCGAGTGAAAAACTGTTTTTT. V usage is TRBV6-5 and J usage is TRBJ1-4; D may be TRBD1 (5 bases). The CDR3 sequence is 15 residues long. CDR1 and CDR2 (germline): MNHEY, SVGAGI. Trimming cost V 6 bases and J 7 bases, with 18 bases left between them.

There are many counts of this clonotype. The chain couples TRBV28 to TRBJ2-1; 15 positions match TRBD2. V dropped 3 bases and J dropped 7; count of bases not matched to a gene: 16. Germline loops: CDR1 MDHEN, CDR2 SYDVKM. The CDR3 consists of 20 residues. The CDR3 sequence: CASSFPLGLAGGILGNEQFF. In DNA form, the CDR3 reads TGTGCCAGCAGTTTCCCCCTCGGACTAGCGGGAGGGATCCTGGGGAATGAGCAGTTCTTC.

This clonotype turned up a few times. This chain's CDR3 is CASSPGRPPYEQYF. CDR3 sequence (DNA): TGTGCCAGTAGTCCGGGACGGCCCCCCTACGAGCAGTACTTC. V and J are TRBV19 and TRBJ2-7; D may correspond to TRBD1 or TRBD2 (5 bases each). Germline CDR1 reads LNHDA; CDR2 reads SQIVND (reference sequence). Trimming pared 5 bases from V and 2 bases from J, leaving 13 bases between. The length of the CDR3 is 14 residues.

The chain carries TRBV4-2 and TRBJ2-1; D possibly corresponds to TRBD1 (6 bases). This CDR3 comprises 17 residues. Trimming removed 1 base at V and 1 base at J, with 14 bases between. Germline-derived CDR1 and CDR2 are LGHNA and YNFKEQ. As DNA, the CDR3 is TGTGCCAGCAGCCAAGCGCGAGGGGGTGTGTCCTACAATGAGCAGTTCTTC. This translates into CASSQARGGVSYNEQFF.

The CDR3: CASTRGGLGNTIYF. The CDR3 bases are TGTGCCAGTACCCGAGGGGGACTTGGAAACACCATATATTTT. The chain links TRBV19 to TRBJ1-3, with D possibly being TRBD1 (6 bases). Trimming pared 7 bases from V and 3 bases from J, leaving 13 bases between. The CDR3 runs 14 residues. Germline CDR1 LNHDA, CDR2 SQIVND (reference sequence).

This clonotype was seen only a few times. The CDR3 here is CASRVTSGSYNTGELFF. CDR3 DNA sequence: TGTGCCAGCAGAGTGACTAGCGGGAGTTATAACACCGGGGAGCTGTTTTTT. The chain is built from TRBV6-5 and TRBJ2-2; 12 bases match TRBD2. V shed 6 bases, J shed 2 bases, and the junction held 7 bases outside the gene matches. The CDR3 runs 17 residues. The germline V gene encodes CDR1 MNHEY and CDR2 SVGAGI.

The CDR3 DNA reads as TGTGCCTCAGCAGTAAGGGACGATCAGCCCCAGCATTTT. This gives the protein CASAVRDDQPQHF. The chain uses TRBV28 and TRBJ1-5, with D possibly being TRBD1 (5 bases). V was pared by 11 bases and J by 5 bases, with 16 bases between. The CDR3 runs 13 residues. CDR1 MDHEN and CDR2 SYDVKM come from the germline V gene.